This is a list of T cell receptor beta chains from one sample in a study of cytomegalovirus exposure and HLA in healthy donors. Data came from immunoSEQ multiplex PCR; TCRdb stores just in-frame clones and leaves some out. The table lists around 120,000 clones, 74% of them singletons. The source material was PBMCs. The receptors originated from a woman in her forties or fifties in good health and CMV-seropositive. Each CDR3 is given with its conserved first and last residue. The D gene is left open where the match is weak. The size field is filled for only some rows; it gives once, few, many or a size class.

v_call	clone_size	d_call	j_call	cdr3_nt	cdr3_aa
TRBV9	-	-	TRBJ2-1	TGTGCCAGCAGCCTATCGCCAACTAGTAACGATGAGCAGTTCTTC	CASSLSPTSNDEQFF
TRBV7-9	once	-	TRBJ2-1	TGTGCCAGCAGCCCTGGGGCAGGCACTAACAATGAGCAGTTCTTC	CASSPGAGTNNEQFF
TRBV6-6	-	-	TRBJ1-5	TGTGCCAGCAGTTATGAGGACAGAGGCAATCAGCCCCAGCATTTT	CASSYEDRGNQPQHF
TRBV6-5	-	-	TRBJ2-7	TGTGCCAGCCGAGGACAGATTTCCTACGAGCAGTACTTC	CASRGQISYEQYF
TRBV7-6	-	TRBD2	TRBJ2-2	TGTGCCAGCAGCCGATTCCCGGGGGGAGGAACCGGGGAGCTGTTTTTT	CASSRFPGGGTGELFF
TRBV7-2	-	-	TRBJ1-1	TGTGCCAGCAGCTCACGCCCGGGGGAGAACACTGAAGCTTTCTTT	CASSSRPGENTEAFF
TRBV25-1	few	-	TRBJ2-7	TGTGCCAGCAGTGAATTAGTCCCCGACAGGCAGTACTTC	CASSELVPDRQYF
TRBV19	many	TRBD1	TRBJ1-2	TGTGCCAGTAGTAAGGGACAGAACTATGGCTACACCTTC	CASSKGQNYGYTF
TRBV6-5	-	TRBD2	TRBJ2-7	TGTGCCAGCAGTTACTCGACTAGCCCCGTGGCGTACGAGCAGTACTTC	CASSYSTSPVAYEQYF
TRBV9	few	TRBD2	TRBJ2-7	TGTGCCAGCAGCGCCCTAGCGGGGGGCCCCTACGAGCAGTACTTC	CASSALAGGPYEQYF
TRBV10-3	-	TRBD1	TRBJ2-1	TGTGCCATCGGACAGGACAATGAGCAGTTCTTC	CAIGQDNEQFF
TRBV7-2	-	-	TRBJ2-3	TGTGCCAGCAGCTTAGCGGGGGCCCTCACAGATACGCAGTATTTT	CASSLAGALTDTQYF
TRBV30	-	-	TRBJ1-1	TGTGCCTGGAGTGTACAGGTGAACACTGAAGCTTTCTTT	CAWSVQVNTEAFF
TRBV4-3	once	TRBD1	TRBJ1-2	TGCGCCAGCAGCCAAGATGGGCCAGGGGGTATCTATGGCTACACCTTC	CASSQDGPGGIYGYTF
TRBV21-1	-	-	TRBJ2-5	TGTGCCAGCAGCAAACGAATGGTCGGGAACTCGAGGTACCAAGAGACCCAGTACTTC	CASSKRMVGNSRYQETQYF
TRBV10-3	-	TRBD2	TRBJ2-7	TGTGCCACCAAGGGGAGGGGGACTAGCGGACGACCTTCCTACGAGCAGTACTTC	CATKGRGTSGRPSYEQYF
TRBV5-1	-	-	TRBJ1-1	TGCGCCAGCAGCTTGATCGGAGGGTCGAACACTGAAGCTTTCTTT	CASSLIGGSNTEAFF
TRBV12-5	-	-	TRBJ1-1	TGTGCTAGTGGTTTGGAGGGAGGGGTTAACACTGAAGCTTTCTTT	CASGLEGGVNTEAFF
TRBV28	-	TRBD2	TRBJ2-1	TGTGCCAGCAGTTCACCGGGACTAGCGGGAGGTGGTGAGCAGTTCTTC	CASSSPGLAGGGEQFF
TRBV19	-	-	TRBJ2-1	TGTGCCAGTAGCCCCGGGAGCAACAATGAGCAGTTCTTC	CASSPGSNNEQFF
TRBV7-2	-	TRBD1	TRBJ2-3	TGTGCCAGCAGCTCACAGGGGGCAACAGATACGCAGTATTTT	CASSSQGATDTQYF
TRBV11-2	-	TRBD1	TRBJ1-1	TGTGCCAGCAGCCCAGCGGGACAGGCCACTGAAGCTTTCTTT	CASSPAGQATEAFF
TRBV19	-	TRBD1	TRBJ1-1	TGTGCCAGTAGTATTGATGGGACAGGGGTTTACACTGAAGCTTTCTTT	CASSIDGTGVYTEAFF
TRBV28	-	-	TRBJ2-5	TGTGCCAGCAGGGGGACTTCCCTCCCGGAGACCCAGTACTTC	CASRGTSLPETQYF
TRBV6-1	-	-	TRBJ2-1	TGTGCCAGCAGTGAAATCCCCGCAGCGGGCGATGAGCAGTTCTTC	CASSEIPAAGDEQFF
TRBV6-4	-	-	TRBJ2-2	TGTGCCAGCAGTGACTGGGCTCCTGCCGGGGAGCTGTTTTTT	CASSDWAPAGELFF
TRBV4-3	many	TRBD1	TRBJ1-2	TGCGCCAGCAGCCAAGACCCACAGGGGGGTGGCTACACCTTC	CASSQDPQGGGYTF
TRBV28	-	-	TRBJ2-7	TGTGCCAGCAGTATAGGGCAGCGGGCTTACGAGCAGTACTTC	CASSIGQRAYEQYF
TRBV7-2	few	TRBD1	TRBJ1-4	TGTGCCAGCAGCTCGTACCGGGACAGGGAAGGAAAACTGTTTTTT	CASSSYRDREGKLFF
TRBV7-9	-	TRBD1	TRBJ1-2	TGTGCCACCGGACAGGGGTTAGGCTGGTATGGCTACACCTTC	CATGQGLGWYGYTF
TRBV25-1	-	TRBD1	TRBJ2-2	TGTGCCAGCAGTGACGTTACAGGGGTTGTCGGGGAGCTGTTTTTT	CASSDVTGVVGELFF
TRBV10-3	-	TRBD1	TRBJ1-4	TGTGCCACCTCGGACAGGGGTTTCGTTGTGGCTAATGAAAAACTGTTTTTT	CATSDRGFVVANEKLFF
TRBV19	-	-	TRBJ1-5	TGTGCCAGTAGTGTGCGGACACAGCCCCAGCATTTT	CASSVRTQPQHF
TRBV7-2	-	-	TRBJ2-3	TGTGCCAGCAGCCTAGCCTGGGGCCCCCCAGATACGCAGTATTTT	CASSLAWGPPDTQYF
TRBV5-4	-	-	TRBJ2-2	TGTGCCAGCAGCTTGCCCGGGGACACCGGGGAGCTGTTTTTT	CASSLPGDTGELFF
TRBV18	-	-	TRBJ1-1	TGTGCCAGCTCACCTGGGGCGGGGGACACTGAAGCTTTCTTT	CASSPGAGDTEAFF
TRBV28	-	-	TRBJ1-5	TGTGCCAGCATGGGCAGCAATCAGCCCCAGCATTTT	CASMGSNQPQHF
TRBV30	-	TRBD2	TRBJ2-3	TGTGCCTGGAGTCTCGGGGGGGCCGATACGCAGTATTTT	CAWSLGGADTQYF
TRBV11-2	-	-	TRBJ2-5	TGTGCCAGCAGATGGGGTGCTAGCGAACAAGAGACCCAGTACTTC	CASRWGASEQETQYF
TRBV9	-	-	TRBJ1-5	TGTGCCAGCAGCGTAGGGGGGCCCAATCAGCCCCAGCATTTT	CASSVGGPNQPQHF
TRBV7-2	-	TRBD1	TRBJ1-4	TGTGCCAGCAGCGATAGGGGGCACGGTGAAAAACTGTTTTTT	CASSDRGHGEKLFF
TRBV27	-	-	TRBJ1-6	TGTGCCAGCAGTTTTGTAGGGGCTTATAATTCACCCCTCCACTTT	CASSFVGAYNSPLHF
TRBV7-9	-	-	TRBJ2-1	TGTGCCAGCAGGAGTAGCGGTTCAAGCTCCTACAATGAGCAGTTCTTC	CASRSSGSSSYNEQFF
TRBV11-2	-	-	TRBJ1-5	TGTGCCAGCAGCTTAGATGTCGATCAGCCCCAGCATTTT	CASSLDVDQPQHF
TRBV2	-	TRBD1	TRBJ1-1	TGTGCCAGCAGGGATTTGACAGGGACTACTGAAGCTTTCTTT	CASRDLTGTTEAFF
TRBV5-4	-	TRBD1	TRBJ1-2	TGTGCCAGCAGCTACGGGGGGACAGGGAGGTATGGCTACACCTTC	CASSYGGTGRYGYTF
TRBV10-3	-	TRBD1	TRBJ2-1	TGTGCCATCGGAAGAGGGACAGTAAATTACAATGAGCAGTTCTTC	CAIGRGTVNYNEQFF
TRBV14	-	-	TRBJ1-3	TGTGCCAGCAGCCAGAAACTAAATCTCTTGGGTGGAAACACCATATATTTT	CASSQKLNLLGGNTIYF
TRBV6-6	-	TRBD2	TRBJ2-3	TGTGCCAGCAGTTATCTGCGAGCGGGGACTTCAGATACGCAGTATTTT	CASSYLRAGTSDTQYF
TRBV5-6	-	-	TRBJ1-2	TGTGCCAGCAGCTTGGAAAACAGCTACTATGGCTACACCTTC	CASSLENSYYGYTF
TRBV5-4	-	-	TRBJ2-3	TGTGCCAGCAGCTTGGTCCCCCGGGAAGATACGCAGTATTTT	CASSLVPREDTQYF